The source of this T cell receptor (beta chain) is a study of radiation and T cells in renal cell carcinoma. Study in general: Nephrectomy followed 15 Gy stereotactic body radiation by 4 weeks.

Study conclusions and caveats: In blood, top tumor clones expanded by 2 weeks, shrinking by 4.

Sequencing used immunoSEQ multiplex PCR; TCRdb keeps in-frame clones, though not all of them. The sample has roughly 150,000 clones, about nine tenths seen once. Deletions cut 10 bases from V and 5 bases from J, with 12 bases between. Germline V gene sequence: CDR1 MNHEY, CDR2 SMNVEV (reference sequence). The CDR3 contains 12 residues. About this clone: The antigen is undetermined.

Time point denoted: baseline pretreatment blood. Sample treatment: 15 Gy SBRT to primary tumor, nephrectomy 4 weeks later. Serial blood draws occurred at baseline and 2 and 4 weeks post-SBRT. This specimen was blood, taken from a patient whose treatment included radiotherapy and nephrectomy. This receptor was taken from a woman between 70 and 85 years old with renal cell carcinoma. The gene calls are TRBV27 and TRBJ2-1, with D possibly TRBD2 on 6 matching bases. The CDR3 is CATSGVHNEQFF. In DNA, the CDR3 is TGTGCCACCTCGGGGGTACACAATGAGCAGTTCTTC.